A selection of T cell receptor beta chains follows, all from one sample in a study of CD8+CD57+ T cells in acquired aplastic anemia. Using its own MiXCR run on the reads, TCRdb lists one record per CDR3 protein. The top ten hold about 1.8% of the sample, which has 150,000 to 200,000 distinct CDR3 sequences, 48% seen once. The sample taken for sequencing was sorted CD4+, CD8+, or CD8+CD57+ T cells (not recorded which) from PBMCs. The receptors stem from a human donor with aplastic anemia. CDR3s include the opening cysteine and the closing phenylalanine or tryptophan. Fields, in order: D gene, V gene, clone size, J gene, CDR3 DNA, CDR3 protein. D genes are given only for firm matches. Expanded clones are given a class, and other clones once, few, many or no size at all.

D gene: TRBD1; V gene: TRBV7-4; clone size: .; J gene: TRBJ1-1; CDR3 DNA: TGTGCCAGCAGCTTCAGGACAGGGCCCACTGAAGCTTTCTTT; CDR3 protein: CASSFRTGPTEAFF
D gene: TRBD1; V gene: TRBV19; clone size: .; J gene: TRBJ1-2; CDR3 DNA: TGTGCCAGCTACTCGGACAGGACTAACTATGGCTACACCTTC; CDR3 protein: CASYSDRTNYGYTF
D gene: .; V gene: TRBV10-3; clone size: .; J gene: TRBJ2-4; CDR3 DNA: TGTGCCATCAGTGGCAAGGAGATGGGGGAAAACATTCAGTACTTC; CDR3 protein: CAISGKEMGENIQYF
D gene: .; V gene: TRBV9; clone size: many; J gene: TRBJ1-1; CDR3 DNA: TGTGCCAGCAGGGCTGGGCCGAACACTGAAGCTTTCTTT; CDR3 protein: CASRAGPNTEAFF
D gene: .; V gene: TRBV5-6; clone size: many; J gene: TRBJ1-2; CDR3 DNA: TGTGCCAGCAGCGTGAAGGGGTTTGGCTACACCTTC; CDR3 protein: CASSVKGFGYTF
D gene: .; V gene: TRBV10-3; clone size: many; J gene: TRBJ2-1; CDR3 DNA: TGTGCCACCAACGACAGGCGGGCCCCCATTCCGCAGTTCTTC; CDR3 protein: CATNDRRAPIPQFF
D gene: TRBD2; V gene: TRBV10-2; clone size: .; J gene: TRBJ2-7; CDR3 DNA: TGCGCCAGCAGTCAAGCGGGGGGGCCAGCCTACGAGCAGTACTTC; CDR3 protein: CASSQAGGPAYEQYF
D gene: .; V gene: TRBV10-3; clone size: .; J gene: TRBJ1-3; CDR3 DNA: TGTGCCATCAGTGACAGGCACACTGGAAACACCATATATTTT; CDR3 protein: CAISDRHTGNTIYF
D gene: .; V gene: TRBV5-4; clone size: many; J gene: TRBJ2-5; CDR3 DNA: TGTGCCAGCAGCTTGGGGGGGCTGGCCGGGGAAGAGACCCAGTACTTC; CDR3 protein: CASSLGGLAGEETQYF
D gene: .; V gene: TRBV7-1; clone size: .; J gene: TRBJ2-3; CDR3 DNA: TGTGCCAGCAGCGCAGGTCCTATTGGGCGTCGTCTCCGGGCAGATACGCAGTATTTT; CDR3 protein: CASSAGPIGRRLRADTQYF
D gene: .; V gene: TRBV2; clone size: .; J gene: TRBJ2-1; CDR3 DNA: TGTGCCGGTCCCGGACAGTTCAATGAGCAGTTCTTC; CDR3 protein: CAGPGQFNEQFF
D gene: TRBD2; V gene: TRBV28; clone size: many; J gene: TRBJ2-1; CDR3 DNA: TGTGCCAGCAGTACGGGACTACTTACAATGCCGTTCTTC; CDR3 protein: CASSTGLLTMPFF
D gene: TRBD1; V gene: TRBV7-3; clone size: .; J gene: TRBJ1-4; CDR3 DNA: TGTGCCAGCAGCCTCGGACAGGGGAACAATGAAAAACTGGTTTTT; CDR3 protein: CASSLGQGNNEKLVF
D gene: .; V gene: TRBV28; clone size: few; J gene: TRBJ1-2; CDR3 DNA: TGTGCCAGCAACAGAATTAACTATGGCTACACCTTC; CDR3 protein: CASNRINYGYTF
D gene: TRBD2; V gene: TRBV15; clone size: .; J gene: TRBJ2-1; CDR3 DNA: TGTGCCACCAGCAGACCCATCGGGACTAGCGGGAGCAGTGAGCAGTTCTTC; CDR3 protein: CATSRPIGTSGSSEQFF
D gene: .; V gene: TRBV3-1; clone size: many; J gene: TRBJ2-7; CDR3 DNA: TGTGCCAGCAGCCAAGTACAGAACTACGAGCAGTACTTC; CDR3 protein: CASSQVQNYEQYF
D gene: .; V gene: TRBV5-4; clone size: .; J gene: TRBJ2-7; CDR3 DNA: TGTGCCAGCAGTAAGGGCGCAGGAGCCTACGAGCAGTACTTC; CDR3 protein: CASSKGAGAYEQYF
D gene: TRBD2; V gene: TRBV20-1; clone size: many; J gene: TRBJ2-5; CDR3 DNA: TGCAGTGCTCAACAACTAGCGGGGGGCCTCGGAGAGACCCAGTACTTC; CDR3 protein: CSAQQLAGGLGETQYF
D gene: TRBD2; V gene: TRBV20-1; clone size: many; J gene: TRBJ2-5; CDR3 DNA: TGCAGTGCTGCCGGTCGAGGGAGCGGGGTTGAGACCCAGTACTTC; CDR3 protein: CSAAGRGSGVETQYF
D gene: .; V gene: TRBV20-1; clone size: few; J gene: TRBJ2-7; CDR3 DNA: TGCAGTGCTATCCGGGACTCTACCTACGAGCAGTACTTC; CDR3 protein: CSAIRDSTYEQYF
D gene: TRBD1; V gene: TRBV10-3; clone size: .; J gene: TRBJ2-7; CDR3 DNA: TGTGCCATCAGTACAGGGGACGACTACGAGCAGTACTTC; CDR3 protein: CAISTGDDYEQYF
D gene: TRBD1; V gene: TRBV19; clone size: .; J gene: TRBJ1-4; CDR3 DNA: TGTGCCAGTAGTACCGGGACAGGGGATTTT; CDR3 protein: CASSTGTGDF
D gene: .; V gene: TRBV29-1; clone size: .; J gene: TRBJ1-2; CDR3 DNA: TGCAGCGTAGTAGGAGGGTCCAATGGCTACACCTTC; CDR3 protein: CSVVGGSNGYTF
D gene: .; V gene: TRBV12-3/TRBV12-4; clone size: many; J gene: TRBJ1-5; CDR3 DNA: TGTGCCAGCAGTTTAGGGACAGCCTCCGCGTCCCAGCATTTT; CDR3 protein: CASSLGTASASQHF
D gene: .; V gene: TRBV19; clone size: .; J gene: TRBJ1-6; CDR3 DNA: TGTGCCAGTAGTGCCTGGGACGGGGATAATTCACCCCTCCACTTT; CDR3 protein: CASSAWDGDNSPLHF
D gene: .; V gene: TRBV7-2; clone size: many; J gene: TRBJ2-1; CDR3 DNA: TGTGCCAGCAGCACGAACCCCGGGAAAGAGCAGTTCTTC; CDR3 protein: CASSTNPGKEQFF
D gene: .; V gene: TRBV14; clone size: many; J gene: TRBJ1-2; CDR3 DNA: TGTGCCAGCAGCCCTATACAGCTCTATGGCTACACCTTC; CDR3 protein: CASSPIQLYGYTF
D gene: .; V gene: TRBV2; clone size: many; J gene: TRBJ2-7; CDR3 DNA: TGTGCCAGCAGCCTTAGGCAAAATGGGGACGAGCAGTACTTC; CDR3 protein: CASSLRQNGDEQYF
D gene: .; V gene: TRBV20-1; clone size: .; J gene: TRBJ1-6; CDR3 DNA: TGCAGTGTTAGGCCAGTGGGAGGGGATTCACCCCTCCACTTT; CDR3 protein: CSVRPVGGDSPLHF
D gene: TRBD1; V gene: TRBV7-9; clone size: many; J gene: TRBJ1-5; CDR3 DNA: TGTGCCAGCAGCTTAGGGGACAGGGGGTTCTCACAGCCCCAGCATTTT; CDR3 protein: CASSLGDRGFSQPQHF
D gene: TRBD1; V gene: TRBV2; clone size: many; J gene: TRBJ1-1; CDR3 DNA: TGTGCCAGCAGTGGCACTTCGGGACAGACGATGAACACTGAAGCTTTCTTT; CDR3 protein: CASSGTSGQTMNTEAFF
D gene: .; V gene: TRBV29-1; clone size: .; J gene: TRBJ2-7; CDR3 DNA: TGCAGCGAGTCCTACGAGCAGTACTTC; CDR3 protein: CSESYEQYF
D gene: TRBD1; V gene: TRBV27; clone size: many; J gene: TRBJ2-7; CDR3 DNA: TGTGCCAGCAGTTTACGCGGACAGGAAGTTCGCGAGCAGTACTTC; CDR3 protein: CASSLRGQEVREQYF
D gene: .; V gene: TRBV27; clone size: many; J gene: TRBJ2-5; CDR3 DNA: TGTGCCAGCAGTGCCGGGACTCTCTTTGAGACCCAGTACTTC; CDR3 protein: CASSAGTLFETQYF
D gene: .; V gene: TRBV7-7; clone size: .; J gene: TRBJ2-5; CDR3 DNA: TGTGCCAGCAGCAAGGGAAGGGACCAAGAGACCCAGTACTTC; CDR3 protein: CASSKGRDQETQYF
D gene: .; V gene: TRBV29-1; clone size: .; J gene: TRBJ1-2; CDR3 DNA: TGCAGCTCCCTCGGGGGTCACCAACAATACTATGGCTACACCTTC; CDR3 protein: CSSLGGHQQYYGYTF
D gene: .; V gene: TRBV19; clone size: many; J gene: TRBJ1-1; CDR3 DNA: TGTGCCAGTACCCCTAAAGCAGGACTTGAAGCTTTCTTT; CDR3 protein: CASTPKAGLEAFF
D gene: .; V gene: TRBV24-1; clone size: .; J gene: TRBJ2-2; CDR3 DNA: TGTGCCACCAGTGATTCAGGGACACCGAACACCGGGGAGCTGTTTTTT; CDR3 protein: CATSDSGTPNTGELFF
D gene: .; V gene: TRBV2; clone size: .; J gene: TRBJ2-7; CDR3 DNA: TGTGCCAGCAGTGAGCAAGGTATAGGAGGAACCGGCGAGCAGCACTTC; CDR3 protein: CASSEQGIGGTGEQHF
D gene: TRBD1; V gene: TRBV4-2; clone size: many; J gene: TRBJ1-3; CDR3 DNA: TGTGCCAGCAGCAAGGGACAGGGGGCTATCGCTGGAAACACCATATATTTT; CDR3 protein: CASSKGQGAIAGNTIYF